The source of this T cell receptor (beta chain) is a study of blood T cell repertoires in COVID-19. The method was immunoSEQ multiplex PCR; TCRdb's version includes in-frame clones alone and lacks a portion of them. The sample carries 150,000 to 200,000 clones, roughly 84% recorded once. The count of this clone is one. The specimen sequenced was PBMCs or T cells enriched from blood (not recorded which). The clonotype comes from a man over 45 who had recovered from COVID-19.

The CDR3 reads CASSEPGQYEQYF. DNA of the CDR3: TGTGCCAGCAGTGAGCCGGGACAGTACGAGCAGTACTTC. The chain carries TRBV7-8 and TRBJ2-7; 7 bases line up with TRBD1. The junction had 6 bases not matched to a gene; V was cut back by 6 bases and J by 4 bases. Germline V gene data show CDR1 as SGHVS and CDR2 as FQNEAQ. This CDR3 region has 13 residues. Full variable domain (rest looked up from reference TRBV7-8 and TRBJ2-7): GAGVSQSPRYKVAKRGQDVALRCDPISGHVSLFWYQQALGQGPEFLTYFQNEAQLDKSGLPSDRFFAERPEGSVSTLKIQRTQQEDSAVYLCASSEPGQYEQYFGPGTRLTVT.